The clone carrying this TCR beta chain was detected a few times. Its specificity is unknown. This record belongs to a study of CD8+ T cells in alopecia areata. Findings of the study overall: Although TCR sharing was seen in mice, sharing across patients was less clear, possibly for HLA-related reasons. Higher clonality was seen in lesional scalp than in normal scalp, especially in alopecia totalis/universalis. Among the cells sequenced in scalp samples are also the resident alphabeta T cells of normal skin.

The authors sorted CD4+ and CD8+ T cells from PBMCs. Sequencing templates came from extracted RNA that was reverse transcribed into cDNA. Repertoires were generated with immunoSEQ multiplex PCR, while TCRdb's copy carries only in-frame clones and drops some. The profile shows 90,000 to 120,000 clones, almost 60% of them singletons. CDR1 and CDR2 from the germline V gene are SNHLY and FYNNEI. Trimming removed 1 base at V and 0 bases at J, with 5 bases between. The CDR3 is made up of 14 amino acids. Sequencing used CD8+ T cells sorted from blood. This chain connects TRBV2 to TRBJ2-3; no firm D call. The receptor was derived from a human donor in good health. In DNA, the CDR3 is TGTGCCAGCAGTGAAGGACTGAGCACAGATACGCAGTATTTT. Translation: CASSEGLSTDTQYF. The full variable domain, with the rest looked up from reference TRBV2 and TRBJ2-3, is EPEVTQTPSHQVTQMGQEVILRCVPISNHLYFYWYRQILGQKVEFLVSFYNNEISEKSEIFDDQFSVERPDGSNFTLKIRSTKLEDSAMYFCASSEGLSTDTQYFGPGTRLTVL.